This T cell receptor beta chain was captured in a study of blood T cell repertoires in COVID-19. Study as a whole: The cDNA or gDNA used as material had been derived from T cells, B-cell-depleted T cells, or PBMCs.

The junction had 4 bases not matched to a gene; V was cut back by 4 bases and J by 3 bases. Per germline, CDR1 SGHRS and CDR2 YFSETQ. The CDR3 length is 15 residues. Clones were read by immunoSEQ multiplex PCR, and TCRdb kept only the in-frame ones, dropping some. The sample contains about 210,000 clones, 70% to 90% of which appear only once. The material sequenced was PBMCs or T cells enriched from blood (not recorded which). The TCR was taken from a woman in her 30s who had been exposed to COVID-19. The V gene is TRBV5-1, the J gene TRBJ1-4; 9 bases agree with TRBD1. CDR3 coding DNA: TGCGCCAGCAGCAGCGGGACAGGGCCTAATGAAAAACTGTTTTTT. This codes for CASSSGTGPNEKLFF.